One sample yielded the 25 T cell receptor beta chains listed below, sequenced in a study. Cells sorted as Tregs were CD4+, CD25+ and CD127-/low. TCRdb called the 5' RACE reads again in MiXCR, with one record for every CDR3 protein. The data show 9,500 to 14,000 distinct CDR3 sequences, with about 30% seen just once and roughly 3% held by the top ten. Sequencing was performed on Tregs sorted from a lymph node. These TCRs come from a female donor with breast cancer.

Sample share makes this clonotype medium-sized. This sequence joins TRBV20-1 and TRBJ1-2; no reliable D call. V lost 6 bases to trimming and J lost 3 bases, with 8 bases between them. Germline lookup yields CDR1 DFQATT and CDR2 SNEGSKA (reference sequence). CDR3 length: 11 amino acids. In nucleotides, the CDR3 is TGCAGTGCCCCTATTCACTATGGCTACACCTTC. Translation: CSAPIHYGYTF.

This clonotype is medium-sized in the sample. The V call is TRBV24-1, the J call TRBJ2-7; 8 bases match TRBD1. This CDR3 spans 14 amino acids. CDR1 is KGHDR, CDR2 SFDVKD, per germline. Trimming at V came to 4 bases and at J to 1 base, leaving 2 bases not matched to a gene. CDR3: CATSEGTGSYEQYF. CDR3 DNA: TGTGCCACCAGTGAAGGGACAGGATCCTACGAGCAGTACTTC.

This clonotype has at least ten counts. The chain has TRBV5-6 and TRBJ2-1; 10 bases agree with TRBD2. The CDR3 length is 14 residues. The trim removed 5 bases at V and 4 bases at J, leaving 3 bases unmatched. The germline CDR1 and CDR2 sequences are SGHDT and YYEEEE. CDR3: CASSWTSGYNEQFF. The CDR3 DNA sequence: TGTGCCAGCAGTTGGACTAGCGGTTACAATGAGCAGTTCTTC.

This chain joins TRBV7-6 and TRBJ2-3; 11 positions agree with TRBD1. The CDR3 has 17 residues. The germline V gene has CDR1 SGHVS and CDR2 FNYEAQ. V gave up 1 base and J gave up 4 bases; unmatched junction bases: 7. CDR3: CASSLGPAGQGADTQYF. CDR3 DNA: TGTGCCAGCAGCTTAGGCCCGGCGGGACAGGGGGCAGATACGCAGTATTTT.

The chain links TRBV4-1 to TRBJ2-7; 7 bases fit TRBD1. Germline assignment: CDR1 MGHRA and CDR2 YSYEKL. The CDR3 has 16 residues. Unmatched junction bases numbered 9, after V lost 0 bases and J lost 4 bases. CDR3: CASSQDQGQSSYEQYF. The CDR3 DNA follows: TGCGCCAGCAGCCAAGACCAGGGACAGTCCTCATACGAGCAGTACTTC.

At least ten counts were recorded for this clonotype. The chain couples TRBV6-2 or TRBV6-3 to TRBJ2-1; D is unclear. There are 14 residues in the CDR3. Germline values: CDR1 MNHEY, CDR2 SVGEGT. The V end lost 3 bases, the J end lost 9 bases, and 15 bases lay between the germline ends. For the CDR3, the DNA is TGTGCCAGCAGTTATCTGGATTTGGCTTTTGAGCAGTTCTTC. Its translation: CASSYLDLAFEQFF.

A remark on this clonotype: A junction boundary mismatches the germline segment, possibly from a read error. This chain joins TRBV5-4 and TRBJ1-1, with D perhaps matching TRBD1 (5 bases). There are 14 residues in the CDR3. Germline V CDR1 and CDR2: SGHNT, YYREEE (reference sequence). This CDR3 reads CANSWGKGTNEAFF. CDR3 nucleotides: TGTGCCAACAGCTGGGGCAAAGGGACTAATGAAGCTTTCTTT.

This clonotype is labeled medium-sized. The genes are TRBV4-1 and TRBJ2-7; D remains unclear. Germline CDR1 and CDR2: MGHRA and YSYEKL. This CDR3 region has 12 residues. Trimming took 5 bases from V and 5 from J, leaving 10 bases between them. The CDR3 reads CASSAGGDEQYF. The CDR3 DNA is TGCGCCAGCAGCGCAGGTGGAGACGAGCAGTACTTC.

With respect to this clonotype: A much more abundant neighbour one base away suggests this may be a read error. The rearrangement joins TRBV6-1 to TRBJ1-5; D remains unclear. The CDR3 covers 17 residues. The germline gives CDR1 MNHNS, CDR2 SASEGT. The V end lost 6 bases, the J end lost 2 bases, and 20 bases lay between the germline ends. As DNA, the CDR3 is TGTGCCAGCAGAGGGAAGGTAGAAACCATTGGCAATCAGCCCCAGCATTTT. Translation: CASRGKVETIGNQPQHF.

This chain links TRBV2 with TRBJ2-1; 8 bases agree with TRBD2. The CDR3 sequence is 15 residues long. V shed 5 bases, J shed 4 bases, and the junction held 7 bases outside the gene matches. Germline V CDR1 and CDR2: SNHLY, FYNNEI. CDR3 residues: CASSWTGGLYNEQFF. DNA of the CDR3: TGTGCCAGCAGTTGGACGGGAGGGCTATACAATGAGCAGTTCTTC.

This clonotype has a count of ten or more. The chain carries TRBV4-1 and TRBJ1-1; D remains unclear. The CDR3 spans 12 residues. Per germline, CDR1 MGHRA and CDR2 YSYEKL. V gave up 1 base and J gave up 7 bases, with 7 bases separating them. The CDR3: CASSQALGEAFF. CDR3 sequence (DNA): TGCGCCAGCAGCCAAGCCTTAGGTGAAGCTTTCTTT.

This clonotype was recorded at least ten times. V gene TRBV12-3 or TRBV12-4 combines with J gene TRBJ2-1; 8 bases line up with TRBD2. V lost 5 bases and J lost 4; bases outside the gene matches: 7. The CDR3 contains 15 residues. The CDR3 protein is CASSHTSGGYNEQFF. CDR3 sequence (DNA): TGTGCCAGCAGTCACACTAGCGGAGGTTACAATGAGCAGTTCTTC.

The table lists this clonotype with a few counts. This chain connects TRBV19 to TRBJ1-1; D is unresolved. The germline V gene has CDR1 LNHDA and CDR2 SQIVND (reference sequence). The CDR3 loop spans 13 amino acids. V gave up 3 bases and J gave up 0 bases, with 5 bases separating them. The CDR3 DNA is TGTGCCAGTAGTATGTCCGTGAACACTGAAGCTTTCTTT. This encodes CASSMSVNTEAFF.

This clonotype has a count of ten or more. The CDR3 protein is CASTWGLNTEAFF. The CDR3 bases are TGTGCCAGCACCTGGGGATTGAACACTGAAGCTTTCTTT. The chain combines TRBV25-1 with TRBJ1-1; D unresolved. Germline V gene lookup returns CDR1 MGHDK and CDR2 SYGVNS. V was clipped by 7 bases and J by 0 bases, with 9 bases between them. This CDR3 has 13 residues. Filled out from reference TRBV25-1 and TRBJ1-1, the complete variable domain reads EADIYQTPRYLVIGTGKKITLECSQTMGHDKMYWYQQDPGMELHLIHYSYGVNSTEKGDLSSESTVSRIRTEHFPLTLESARPSHTSQYLCASTWGLNTEAFFGQGTRLTVV.

This clonotype was observed many times. The CDR3 region is CASSLSLAGTDTQYF. The CDR3 DNA sequence: TGTGCCAGCAGCTTGAGTCTAGCGGGCACAGATACGCAGTATTTT. The chain employs TRBV5-4 and TRBJ2-3, with TRBD2 matching over 7 bases. The CDR3 totals 15 residues. Unmatched junction bases numbered 3, after V lost 1 base and J lost 1 base. CDR1 and CDR2 from the germline V gene are SGHNT and YYREEE (reference sequence).

This clonotype has at least ten counts. The genes are TRBV28 and TRBJ2-7; TRBD1 agrees at 9 bases. The CDR3 spans 15 residues. The J segment lost 1 base and the V segment lost 4 bases, leaving 5 bases of the junction unmatched. Germline lookup yields CDR1 MDHEN and CDR2 SYDVKM. The CDR3 DNA reads as TGTGCCAGCAGTTCCCCGGACAGGGGTTCCTACGAGCAGTACTTC. Residues: CASSSPDRGSYEQYF.

To note about this clonotype: Its ends do not fully match the called genes, so a read error is possible. V usage is TRBV4-1 and J usage is TRBJ2-7; D not certain. CDR3 size: 16 residues. The germline gives CDR1 MGHRA, CDR2 YSYEKL. CDR3 sequence reads: CASSQEPATRSDEQYF. DNA for the CDR3: TGCGCCAGCAGCCAAGAGCCAGCCACGCGCTCCGACGAGCAGTACTTC.

Relative to its sample, this clonotype is medium-sized. V is TRBV29-1 and J is TRBJ2-5; TRBD2 matches at 7 bases. The length of the CDR3 is 16 residues. Trimming at V came to 4 bases and at J to 5 bases, leaving 16 bases not matched to a gene. The V gene's germline CDR1 is SQVTM and CDR2 ANQGSEA. CDR3 loop: CSVGPRGRGEGETQYF. The CDR3 coding sequence is TGCAGCGTTGGGCCTCGGGGTAGAGGGGAGGGCGAGACCCAGTACTTC.

The sample holds a few counts of this clonotype. The conserved final phenylalanine or tryptophan is absent from the CDR3, which likely points to a read error. J is TRBJ1-5 and V is TRBV4-2; D is ambiguous. This CDR3 region has 15 residues. V was shortened by 0 bases and J by 5 bases, with 11 bases between the two germline ends. The germline gives CDR1 LGHNA, CDR2 YNFKEQ. The CDR3 coding sequence is TGTGCCAGCAGCCAAGATAATGGGCAATATCAGCCCCAGCATCTT. This sequence encodes CASSQDNGQYQPQHL.

This clonotype showed up many times. This rearrangement joins TRBV7-6 to TRBJ2-1; 8 bases are shared with TRBD2. This CDR3 comprises 14 residues. Losses at the gene ends were 4 bases for V and 5 bases for J; bases not matched to a gene: 4. The germline V gene has CDR1 SGHVS and CDR2 FNYEAQ. CDR3 bases: TGTGCCAGCAGCTCCGGACTAGCAGACAATGAGCAGTTCTTC. It yields the protein CASSSGLADNEQFF.

By frequency in the sample, this clonotype is medium-sized. The chain is built from TRBV6-6 and TRBJ2-3; D possibly corresponds to TRBD1 (6 bases). V dropped 6 bases and J dropped 3 bases, with 19 bases sitting between them. In germline, CDR1 is MNHNY, CDR2 SVGAGI (reference sequence). This CDR3 is built from 16 residues. The CDR3 DNA reads as TGTGCCAGCAGGCCGAAACAGGGTGAGGGGACAGATACGCAGTATTTT. It codes for CASRPKQGEGTDTQYF.

This clonotype counts as medium-sized. The chain has TRBV27 and TRBJ2-1, with 8 bases that match TRBD1. The V and J ends lost 5 bases and 8 bases, in that order; junction bases with no gene match: 2. CDR3 size: 12 residues. CDR1 and CDR2 from the germline V gene are MNHEY and SMNVEV (reference sequence). The CDR3 region has the DNA TGTGCCAGCAGTCCACAGGGGGATGAGCAGTTCTTC. Residues: CASSPQGDEQFF.

About this clonotype itself: This could be a read error, since a much larger clone is one nucleotide away. The final CDR3 position lacks the conserved phenylalanine or tryptophan, pointing to a likely read error. The genes are TRBV6-5 and TRBJ1-5; tentatively, D is TRBD1 (6 bases). V was shortened by 7 bases and J by 6 bases, with 19 bases between the two germline ends. This CDR3 contains 15 residues. The germline V gene has CDR1 MNHEY and CDR2 SVGAGI. The CDR3, as DNA: TGTGCCAGCAAGGCGGACGGGGGGGCGCGTCAGCCCCAGCATATT. This encodes CASKADGGARQPQHI.

This clonotype showed up many times. The V call is TRBV12-3 or TRBV12-4, the J call TRBJ1-1; a weak D match, TRBD1 (6 bases). The ends were cut back, 6 bases at V and 1 base at J, with 12 bases in the middle. The CDR3 loop spans 14 amino acids. This chain's CDR3 is CASSPGTPNTEAFF. The CDR3, as DNA: TGTGCCAGCAGCCCCGGGACACCGAACACTGAAGCTTTCTTT.

In its sample, this clonotype ranks as medium-sized. The chain joins TRBV5-5 to TRBJ2-7, with TRBD2 as a possible D gene (5 bases). V dropped 3 bases and J dropped 0 bases, with 7 bases sitting between them. This CDR3 spans 13 amino acids. CDR1 SGHKS and CDR2 YYEKEE come from the germline V gene (reference sequence). The chain's CDR3 is CASSYSVSYEQYF. CDR3 bases: TGTGCCAGCAGCTATAGCGTCTCCTACGAGCAGTACTTC. The complete variable domain, with remaining parts taken from reference TRBV5-5 and TRBJ2-7, reads DAGVTQSPTHLIKTRGQQVTLRCSPISGHKSVSWYQQVLGQGPQFIFQYYEKEERGRGNFPDRFSARQFPNYSSELNVNALLLGDSALYLCASSYSVSYEQYFGPGTRLTVT.